The 25 T cell receptor beta chains listed next were all sequenced from one sample in a study of tumor-infiltrating lymphocytes in primary liver carcinoma. From roughly 500 ng total RNA, TCR beta cDNA was generated with a primer in the constant region. ARM-PCR, slightly modified, supplied the TCR beta libraries through three nested multiplex PCR rounds. A C-beta reverse primer was combined with TRBV1-TRBV30 forward primers in the first two PCR rounds, and each round had 10 cycles. MiXCR, applied by TCRdb to the multiplex PCR reads, yields one record per CDR3 protein. The repertoire holds more than 150,000 distinct CDR3 sequences, with about 60% as singletons. Germline DNA was also extracted, while the blood RNA originated from unsorted whole blood. The source material was peripheral blood. The receptors were sampled from a man aged 40-55 years with primary liver carcinoma and hepatitis B virus infection.

The chain couples TRBV6-1 to TRBJ1-6; the D gene is possibly TRBD1 (5 bases). The ends were cut back, 7 bases at V and 2 bases at J, with 12 bases in the middle. The CDR3 extends over 15 amino acids. The V gene's germline CDR1 is MNHNS and CDR2 SASEGT. The CDR3 is CASNRDRAYNSPLHF. The CDR3 DNA reads TGTGCCAGCAATAGAGACAGAGCCTATAATTCACCCCTCCACTTT.

The V and J genes are TRBV6-7 and TRBJ1-5, with TRBD1 as a possible D gene (5 bases). TRBV6-7 is an ORF for which the function is uncertain. The CDR3 spans 16 residues. Trimming took off 5 bases at V and 3 bases at J, with 17 bases between the two ends. The CDR3 protein is CASSTTVGGYNQPQHF. Written as DNA, the CDR3 is TGTGCCAGCAGTACCACGGTCGGGGGATACAATCAGCCCCAGCATTTT.

Remarks on this clonotype: A much larger clone differs by one base, so this may be a read error. The CDR3 reads CSVGGKSSYIEQFF. CDR3 bases: TGCAGCGTTGGCGGGAAGAGCTCCTACATTGAGCAGTTCTTC. The rearrangement joins TRBV29-1 to TRBJ2-1; possible D gene TRBD2, 6 bases. CDR1 and CDR2 from the germline V gene are SQVTM and ANQGSEA. There are 14 residues in the CDR3.

V gene TRBV29-1 combines with J gene TRBJ2-7; a possible D gene is TRBD2 (5 bases). Trimming cost V 6 bases and J 3 bases, with 12 bases left between them. The CDR3 totals 12 residues. The V gene's germline CDR1 is SQVTM and CDR2 ANQGSEA. CDR3: CSVRAEGYEQYF. The CDR3 nucleotides are TGCAGCGTGAGGGCTGAAGGCTACGAGCAGTACTTC.

On this clonotype: The CDR3 carries no conserved terminal phenylalanine or tryptophan, so it likely arises from a read error. The rearrangement joins TRBV11-2 to TRBJ2-1; the D gene is possibly TRBD2 (5 bases). From germline, CDR1 is SGHAT and CDR2 FQNNGV. The CDR3 is made up of 17 amino acids. V gave up 2 bases and J gave up 7 bases, with 21 bases separating them. CDR3 protein: CASSLPWSAGNGNEQFI. The DNA for the CDR3 is TGTGCCAGCAGCTTACCATGGTCGGCGGGTAATGGGAATGAGCAGTTCATC.

V usage is TRBV2 and J usage is TRBJ2-5, with D tentatively TRBD1 (5 bases). Germline assignment: CDR1 SNHLY and CDR2 FYNNEI. Trimming pared 2 bases from V and 9 bases from J, leaving 7 bases between. CDR3 length: 11 amino acids. The CDR3 bases are TGTGCCAGCAGTGAAAAACAGGCCCAGTACTTC. Amino acids: CASSEKQAQYF. The full variable domain, with the rest looked up from reference TRBV2 and TRBJ2-5, is EPEVTQTPSHQVTQMGQEVILRCVPISNHLYFYWYRQILGQKVEFLVSFYNNEISEKSEIFDDQFSVERPDGSNFTLKIRSTKLEDSAMYFCASSEKQAQYFGPGTRLLVL.

This clonotype was seen a single time. The CDR3 is CASSRRQGIDEQYF. The CDR3 region has the DNA TGTGCCAGTAGTCGAAGACAGGGGATCGACGAGCAGTACTTC. This chain uses TRBV19 with TRBJ2-7; 8 positions agree with TRBD1. Germline CDR1 is LNHDA and CDR2 is SQIVND (reference sequence). The CDR3 is made up of 14 amino acids. V lost 5 bases to trimming and J lost 5 bases; unmatched junction nucleotides: 8.

The V gene is TRBV12-3 or TRBV12-4, the J gene TRBJ1-4; TRBD1 is a possible D gene (5 bases). With 2 bases removed from V and 4 bases from J, the gap between germline ends came to 14 bases. The CDR3 is 16 residues long. The CDR3 DNA reads TGTGCCAGCAGTTTAAACGGGGGATGGGGTAATGAAAAACTGTTTTTT. Residues: CASSLNGGWGNEKLFF.

The chain uses TRBV5-6 and TRBJ2-2, with D possibly called TRBD1 or TRBD2 (5 bases each). V was shortened by 4 bases and J by 0 bases, with 10 bases between the two germline ends. Germline values: CDR1 SGHDT, CDR2 YYEEEE. The CDR3 is made up of 15 amino acids. The CDR3 is CASSRDLTNTGELFF. The CDR3, as DNA: TGTGCCAGCAGCAGGGACCTGACGAACACCGGGGAGCTGTTTTTT.

This clonotype came up a few times. The germline gene is not matched at one end of the junction; a read error may be the cause. V usage is TRBV11-2 and J usage is TRBJ2-7; no clear D. This CDR3 spans 14 amino acids. From germline, CDR1 is SGHAT and CDR2 FQNNGV. The CDR3 reads CVSSLVTGKHEQYF. CDR3 bases: TGTGTCAGCAGCTTAGTGACCGGTAAGCACGAGCAGTACTTC.

Only one count was recorded for this clonotype. This sequence may be a read error, since a much larger clone differs from it by one base. The chain combines TRBV29-1 with TRBJ2-3; tentative D call: TRBD2 (5 bases). Germline V gene sequence: CDR1 SQVTM, CDR2 ANQGSEA. The V end was cut by 8 bases, the J end by 2 bases, with 14 bases between. This CDR3 has 13 residues. Here the CDR3 DNA reads TGCAGCATTGGAGGTTTACCCACAGATACGCAGTATTTT. Translating it yields CSIGGLPTDTQYF.

Comments on this clonotype: One end of the junction is discordant with germline, which a read error may explain. The chain recombines TRBV10-3 with TRBJ2-1; D gene uncertain. Germline CDR1 and CDR2: ENHRY and SYGVKD. There are 13 residues in the CDR3. This chain's CDR3 is CAISDPEAHEQFF. The CDR3 DNA reads as TGTGCCATCAGTGACCCTGAGGCCCATGAACAGTTCTTC.

The chain joins TRBV24-1 to TRBJ2-5; TRBD2 agrees at 8 bases. This CDR3 region has 14 residues. V was pared by 3 bases and J by 5 bases, with 4 bases of the junction left unmatched. Per the germline V gene, CDR1 is KGHDR and CDR2 is SFDVKD. The CDR3 DNA follows: TGTGCCACCAGTGATGGACTAGCCGAGGAGACCCAGTACTTC. Encoded protein: CATSDGLAEETQYF.

This clonotype has ten or more counts. The chain employs TRBV11-2 and TRBJ2-7; D is possibly TRBD2 (5 bases). The germline V and J ends were trimmed by 0 bases and 2 bases, with 11 bases remaining between them. The germline V gene encodes CDR1 SGHAT and CDR2 FQNNGV. The CDR3 length is 15 residues. The CDR3 coding sequence is TGTGCCAGCAGCTTAGAGCGGCGGGTGACCTACGAGCAGTACTTC. Its translation is CASSLERRVTYEQYF.

The sample holds many counts of this clonotype. The V and J genes are TRBV10-2 and TRBJ1-5; D perhaps matches TRBD1 (5 bases). Trimming pared 8 bases from V and 2 bases from J, leaving 10 bases between. The CDR3 is 13 amino acids. Germline values: CDR1 WSHSY, CDR2 SAAADI. CDR3 loop: CASSETGNQPQHF. The DNA for the CDR3 is TGCGCCAGCTCCGAGACAGGCAATCAGCCCCAGCATTTT.

The rearrangement uses TRBV5-6 and TRBJ2-5; TRBD1 matches 10 bases. The CDR3 loop spans 16 amino acids. CDR1 is SGHDT, CDR2 YYEEEE, per germline. Trimming took 4 bases from V and 2 from J; bases not matched to a gene: 8. This CDR3 is CASSNDRDRGQETQYF. CDR3 DNA: TGTGCCAGCAGCAACGACCGGGACAGGGGACAAGAGACCCAGTACTTC.

This clonotype appeared many times. The chain has TRBV11-2 and TRBJ2-7; TRBD2 might be the D (5 bases). Germline CDR1 SGHAT, CDR2 FQNNGV. The CDR3 spans 13 residues. V was clipped by 5 bases and J by 4 bases, with 12 bases between them. This CDR3 reads CASSPTTVYEQYF. DNA of the CDR3: TGTGCCAGCAGCCCGACTACCGTTTACGAGCAGTACTTC.

The chain carries TRBV5-4 and TRBJ2-2; TRBD2 is a possible D gene (6 bases). Trimming stripped 2 bases from V and 3 bases from J, with 17 bases between. The CDR3 length is 17 residues. Per the germline V gene, CDR1 is SGHNT and CDR2 is YYREEE (reference sequence). CDR3 DNA: TGTGCCAGCAGCTTTGCCGGGAGTGGCCGGTACACCGGGGAGCTGTTTTTT. Protein sequence: CASSFAGSGRYTGELFF.

V usage is TRBV6-5 and J usage is TRBJ2-3; tentative D call: TRBD2 (6 bases). V gave up 6 bases and J gave up 5 bases, with 15 bases separating them. The CDR3 sequence is 14 residues long. Looked up from germline, CDR1 is MNHEY and CDR2 is SVGAGI. CDR3 sequence (DNA): TGTGCCAGCAGGAACCCGGGAGACATAGATACGCAGTATTTT. Its translation: CASRNPGDIDTQYF.

Regarding this clonotype: The junction departs from the called germline gene at one end, perhaps through a read error. The chain links TRBV4-1 to TRBJ2-5; no reliable D call. Germline V CDR1 and CDR2: MGHRA, YSYEKL. The CDR3 contains 15 residues. The CDR3 sequence: CASSQKELIPETQYF. In DNA, the CDR3 is TGCGCCAGTAGCCAAAAAGAGTTAATACCGGAGACCCAGTACTTC.

For the CDR3, the DNA is TGTGCCAGCAGTACGGGACTAGCGGGAGGAGAGGAGCTGTTTTTT. Translated: CASSTGLAGGEELFF. V gene TRBV5-4 combines with J gene TRBJ2-2; 15 bases map to TRBD2. This CDR3 has 15 amino acids. The ends lost 5 bases at V and 10 bases at J; junction bases unmatched: 6. CDR1 is SGHNT, CDR2 YYREEE, per germline (reference sequence).

This clonotype appeared once. One junction end does not reproduce the germline sequence, and a read error may be involved. The chain is built from TRBV6-5 and TRBJ2-3; 9 positions match TRBD2. The CDR3 totals 17 residues. Per germline, CDR1 MNHEY and CDR2 SVGAGI. The DNA of the CDR3 is TGTGCCAGCACTTACCGCCTGACTAGCGGAAGCACAGATACGCAGTATTTT. Its translation: CASTYRLTSGSTDTQYF.

The chain is built from TRBV10-1 and TRBJ1-1, with unresolved D. Trimming took off 3 bases at V and 1 base at J, with 9 bases between the two ends. In germline, CDR1 is WNHNN, CDR2 SYGVQD (reference sequence). This CDR3 has 14 amino acids. Here the CDR3 reads CASSEGGRNTEAFF. DNA for the CDR3: TGCGCCAGCAGTGAAGGTGGCCGGAACACTGAAGCTTTCTTT.

Comments on this clonotype: This clone may be a read error of a much larger clone one base away. V and J are TRBV29-1 and TRBJ2-2; D is tentatively TRBD1 or TRBD2 (5 bases each). The CDR3 runs 15 residues. Germline CDR1 is SQVTM and CDR2 is ANQGSEA. The CDR3 loop reads CRVEDQGRNTGELFF. The CDR3 nucleotides read TGCAGAGTTGAAGATCAGGGACGGAACACCGGGGAGCTGTTTTTT.

Comment on this clonotype: One end of the junction is discordant with germline, which a read error may explain. The genes are TRBV7-9 and TRBJ2-1; D gene ambiguous. The germline CDR1 and CDR2 sequences are SEHNR and FQNEAQ (reference sequence). The CDR3 sequence is 12 residues long. The CDR3 sequence is CASSPPYNEKFF. In nucleotides, the CDR3 is TGTGCCAGCAGCCCACCCTACAATGAGAAGTTCTTC.